The clone carrying this TCR beta chain ranks as large. Donors had localized lung adenocarcinoma, a non-small cell lung cancer. These data are taken from a study of CD4 and CD8 cells across lung adenocarcinoma regions. TCRdb reanalysed the PCR reads using MiXCR and keeps one entry per CDR3 protein. This table has under 4,000 distinct CDR3 sequences, roughly 64% appearing once. V lost 2 bases to trimming and J lost 0 bases; unmatched junction nucleotides: 4. Germline V gene lookup returns CDR1 MNHEY and CDR2 SVGAGI. The length of the CDR3 is 16 residues. The V and J genes are TRBV6-5 and TRBJ2-1; TRBD2 matches 7 bases. The sequence derives from a female donor with lung adenocarcinoma. The CD4 and CD8 labels of this study may be unreliable. The specimen sequenced was CD8+ T cells from the margin of a lung tumor. The DNA for the CDR3 is TGTGCCAGCAGTTACAAGGGCGGGAGCTCCTACAATGAGCAGTTCTTC. Translating it yields CASSYKGGSSYNEQFF.